These 18 T cell receptor beta chains share one sample of origin, sequenced in a study of blood T cell repertoires in COVID-19. Some clones are missing from TCRdb's copy, which holds only in-frame ones; the method was immunoSEQ multiplex PCR. The sample gives more than 300,000 clones, roughly nine tenths of which show up once; more than 9% is in the top ten. Sequences were obtained from PBMCs or T cells enriched from blood (not recorded which). Receptors were obtained from a woman in her twenties or thirties who had recovered from COVID-19.

This chain connects TRBV19 to TRBJ2-5, with 13 bases identical to TRBD2. J lost 5 bases, V lost 6 bases, and 6 bases had no gene match. The CDR3 totals 15 residues. Germline V gene sequence: CDR1 LNHDA, CDR2 SQIVND (reference sequence). CDR3 sequence: CASSPRGLAGETQYF. The CDR3 coding sequence is TGTGCCAGTAGCCCGAGGGGACTAGCGGGGGAGACCCAGTACTTC.

The V call is TRBV11-3, the J call TRBJ2-3; D gene uncertain. There are 13 residues in the CDR3. Trimming left V 5 bases short and J 10 bases short, with 16 bases between. Germline V gene data show CDR1 as SGHNT and CDR2 as YENEEA. The CDR3 nucleotides read TGTGCCAGCAGCCCGTTCCTCAGCGATGCGCAGTATTTT. Protein: CASSPFLSDAQYF.

This chain uses TRBV18 with TRBJ2-3; 14 bases align to TRBD2. Germline V gene data show CDR1 as KGHSH and CDR2 as LQKENI. CDR3 size: 19 residues. Trimming cost V 4 bases and J 0 bases; bases outside gene matches: 9. For the CDR3, the DNA is TGTGCCAGCTCACGACGGACTAGCGGGAGGTCCGGTAGCACAGATACGCAGTATTTT. The encoded protein is CASSRRTSGRSGSTDTQYF.

The chain has TRBV5-3 and TRBJ1-4; 8 bases match TRBD1. TRBV5-3 is identified as an open reading frame with a role that is uncertain. The CDR3 contains 14 residues. The ends lost 4 bases at V and 8 bases at J; junction bases unmatched: 7. The DNA of the CDR3 is TGTGCCAGAAGCCTGAGACAGGGGCGCGAAAAACTGTTTTTT. Its protein is CARSLRQGREKLFF.

The V and J genes are TRBV4-1 and TRBJ2-5; 7 nucleotides align to TRBD1. The CDR3 sequence is 13 residues long. V was pared by 8 bases and J by 5 bases, with 8 bases of the junction left unmatched. The germline CDR1 and CDR2 sequences are MGHRA and YSYEKL. The CDR3 nucleotides read TGCGCCAGCGCCGCACAGGGGCGGGAGACCCAGTACTTC. Its translation: CASAAQGRETQYF.

This chain joins TRBV3-1 (or the pseudogene TRBV3-2) and TRBJ2-1; 14 bases fit TRBD2. J gave up 3 bases and V 1 base, and 2 bases lay outside the gene matches. The CDR3 is made up of 17 amino acids. The germline CDR1 and CDR2 sequences are LGHDT and YNNKEL (reference sequence). CDR3 bases: TGTGCCAGCAGCCAAGGGACTAGCGGGAGGTTCTACAATGAGCAGTTCTTC. Translation: CASSQGTSGRFYNEQFF.

The chain uses TRBV7-2 and TRBJ2-7, with a possible D match to TRBD2 (5 bases). Germline loops: CDR1 SGHTA, CDR2 FQGNSA. This CDR3 is built from 14 residues. V was trimmed by 0 bases and J by 4 bases, leaving 10 bases between them. CDR3 in amino acids: CASSLAGVVYEQYF. The CDR3 DNA reads TGTGCCAGCAGCTTAGCGGGAGTTGTGTACGAGCAGTACTTC.

V usage is TRBV12-3 or TRBV12-4 and J usage is TRBJ2-7; D gene ambiguous. Trimming took off 5 bases at V and 4 bases at J, with 6 bases between the two ends. The CDR3 covers 11 residues. This CDR3 reads CASSTGYEQYF. The DNA for the CDR3 is TGTGCCAGCAGTACCGGTTACGAGCAGTACTTC.

The V gene is TRBV29-1, the J gene TRBJ1-3; D is perhaps TRBD1 (5 bases). Between the trimmed V and J ends, which lost 0 bases and 2 bases, there was a span of 11 bases. The CDR3 extends over 15 amino acids. Germline CDR1 and CDR2: SQVTM and ANQGSEA. The CDR3 here is CSVEERGIPGNTIYF. CDR3 coding DNA: TGCAGCGTTGAAGAAAGGGGTATACCTGGAAACACCATATATTTT. Full variable domain (remainder filled in from reference TRBV29-1 and TRBJ1-3): SAVISQKPSRDICQRGTSLTIQCQVDSQVTMMFWYRQQPGQSLTLIATANQGSEATYESGFVIDKFPISRPNLTFSTLTVSNMSPEDSSIYLCSVEERGIPGNTIYFGEGSWLTVV.

V gene TRBV6-6 combines with J gene TRBJ1-2; D is ambiguous. V lost 0 bases and J lost 3, with 8 bases in between. The CDR3 consists of 14 residues. Germline V lookup: CDR1 MNHNY, CDR2 SVGAGI (reference sequence). CDR3 sequence (DNA): TGTGCCAGCAGTTACTCTGGGGAGGACTATGGCTACACCTTC. Its protein is CASSYSGEDYGYTF.

The chain employs TRBV19 and TRBJ1-1; D remains ambiguous. This CDR3 contains 8 residues. Germline values: CDR1 LNHDA, CDR2 SQIVND (reference sequence). CDR3 in DNA: TGTGGTGCAGGAGAAGCTTTCTTT. This sequence encodes CGAGEAFF.

This clone occurred once. The chain couples TRBV5-1 to TRBJ2-5, with TRBD2 identical over 15 bases. The junction had 14 bases not matched to a gene; V was cut back by 4 bases and J by 7 bases. This CDR3 region has 18 residues. Germline-derived CDR1 and CDR2 are SGHRS and YFSETQ. CDR3: CASSPSGLAGGRHGTQYF. The CDR3 nucleotides are TGCGCCAGCAGCCCCTCGGGACTAGCGGGAGGACGGCATGGGACCCAGTACTTC.

The rearrangement uses TRBV7-2 and TRBJ1-2; D unresolved. Trimming removed 8 bases at V and 6 bases at J, with 19 bases between. The CDR3 length is 14 residues. The germline gives CDR1 SGHTA, CDR2 FQGNSA. The CDR3 DNA sequence: TGTGCCAGCCTAGCCCAACCGGGGTCGGATGGCTACACCTTC. It encodes CASLAQPGSDGYTF.

This chain connects TRBV7-9 to TRBJ1-1; weak D call: TRBD1 (6 bases). V was trimmed by 1 base and J by 4 bases, leaving 10 bases between them. This CDR3 spans 14 amino acids. Germline CDR1 is SEHNR and CDR2 is FQNEAQ (reference sequence). The CDR3 region has the DNA TGTGCCAGCAGCTTAGACAGGGTTGGCACTGAAGCTTTCTTT. Translation: CASSLDRVGTEAFF.

The CDR3 spells CASSLSLRGATYNEQFF. DNA of the CDR3: TGTGCCAGCAGCTTGAGTCTGCGCGGAGCGACCTACAATGAGCAGTTCTTC. The gene calls are TRBV5-4 and TRBJ2-1; no reliable D call. V was cut by 1 base and J by 2 bases, with 16 bases left in between. The length of the CDR3 is 17 residues. Germline V gives CDR1 SGHNT, CDR2 YYREEE (reference sequence).

The chain carries TRBV18 and TRBJ2-5, with D perhaps matching TRBD2 (5 bases). The CDR3 extends over 16 amino acids. CDR1 and CDR2 from the germline V gene are KGHSH and LQKENI. The V and J ends lost 1 base and 7 bases respectively, with 19 bases between them. The CDR3 region has the DNA TGTGCCAGCTCACCACGTATACTACGGGAAGAAGGGACCCAGTACTTC. This sequence encodes CASSPRILREEGTQYF.

The chain carries TRBV6-5 and TRBJ2-7, with TRBD2 matching 9 bases. V gave up 6 bases and J gave up 3 bases; unmatched junction bases: 6. Germline values: CDR1 MNHEY, CDR2 SVGAGI. The CDR3 length is 14 residues. CDR3 residues: CASSQTSGVYEQYF. As DNA, the CDR3 is TGTGCCAGCAGCCAGACTAGCGGAGTCTACGAGCAGTACTTC.

The rearrangement uses TRBV9 and TRBJ1-1; D is unresolved. Germline values: CDR1 SGDLS, CDR2 YYNGEE. The V gene lost 0 bases and the J gene lost 1 base, with 10 bases spanning the gap. The CDR3 totals 15 residues. This CDR3 reads CASSVGQDGNTEAFF. CDR3 nucleotides: TGTGCCAGCAGCGTAGGGCAGGATGGGAACACTGAAGCTTTCTTT.